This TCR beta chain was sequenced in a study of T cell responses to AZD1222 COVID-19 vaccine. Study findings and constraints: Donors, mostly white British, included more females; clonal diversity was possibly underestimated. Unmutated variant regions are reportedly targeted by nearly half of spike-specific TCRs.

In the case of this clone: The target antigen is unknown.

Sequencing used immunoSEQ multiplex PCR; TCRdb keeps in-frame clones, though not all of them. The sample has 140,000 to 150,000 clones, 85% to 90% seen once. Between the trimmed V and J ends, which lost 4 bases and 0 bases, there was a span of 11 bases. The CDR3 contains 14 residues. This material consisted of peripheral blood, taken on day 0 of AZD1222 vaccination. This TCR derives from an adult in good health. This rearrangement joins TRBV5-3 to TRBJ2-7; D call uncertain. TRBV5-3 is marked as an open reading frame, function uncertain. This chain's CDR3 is CARSPAKSSYEQYF. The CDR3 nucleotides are TGTGCCAGAAGCCCGGCGAAGAGCTCCTACGAGCAGTACTTC.